These 10 T cell receptor beta chains were all obtained from the same sample, sequenced in a study of neurological immune-mediated disorders. One entry per CDR3 protein results from TCRdb running MiXCR on the 5' RACE reads. The table has roughly 32,000 distinct CDR3 sequences, 15% seen once. Sample: PBMCs. The receptors shown here come from a man aged 65-85 years in good health.

This clonotype was counted ten times or more. The chain links TRBV7-9 to TRBJ2-6; D is possibly TRBD1 or TRBD2 (5 bases each). The germline CDR1 and CDR2 sequences are SEHNR and FQNEAQ (reference sequence). The V end was cut by 2 bases, the J end by 4 bases, with 9 bases between. The CDR3 covers 15 residues. In nucleotides, the CDR3 is TGTGCCAGCAGCTTAAACGGGGCCGGGGCCAACGTCCTGACTTTC. Protein sequence: CASSLNGAGANVLTF.

CDR3 DNA sequence: TGCGCCAGCAGCCAAGCGACAGGGGATCTAAACACCATATATTTT. It translates to CASSQATGDLNTIYF. The J gene is TRBJ1-3, the V gene TRBV4-1; 8 bases align to TRBD1. Germline values: CDR1 MGHRA, CDR2 YSYEKL. The CDR3 sequence is 15 residues long. V lost 1 base, J lost 6 bases, and 5 bases stayed unmatched.

This clonotype was seen ten or more times. The chain links TRBV10-3 to TRBJ2-3, with 7 bases identical to TRBD1. The CDR3 length is 17 residues. The germline gives CDR1 ENHRY, CDR2 SYGVKD. The V gene end was trimmed by 0 bases and the J gene end by 0 bases; junction bases not matched to a gene: 6. The chain's CDR3 is CAISESKRGPSTDTQYF. In DNA, the CDR3 is TGTGCCATCAGTGAGTCGAAAAGGGGGCCTAGCACAGATACGCAGTATTTT.

This clonotype turned up a few times. The genes are TRBV7-2 and TRBJ1-1; 8 bases line up with TRBD1. V lost 3 bases and J lost 4; bases outside the gene matches: 4. Germline lookup yields CDR1 SGHTA and CDR2 FQGNSA. CDR3 length: 14 amino acids. As DNA, the CDR3 is TGTGCCAGCAGCTTCAGGGGGCACGGCACTGAAGCTTTCTTT. Translation gives CASSFRGHGTEAFF.

This clonotype was detected ten times or more. V usage is TRBV18 and J usage is TRBJ2-7; 7 nucleotides match TRBD1. The junction had 2 bases not matched to a gene; V was cut back by 3 bases and J by 0 bases. Germline V lookup: CDR1 KGHSH, CDR2 LQKENI. The CDR3 runs to 14 residues. CDR3 loop: CASSPGTDSYEQYF. The CDR3 coding sequence is TGTGCCAGCTCACCGGGGACAGACTCCTACGAGCAGTACTTC. The variable domain in full, completed from reference TRBV18 and TRBJ2-7, reads NAGVMQNPRHLVRRRGQEARLRCSPMKGHSHVYWYRQLPEEGLKFMVYLQKENIIDESGMPKERFSAEFPKEGPSILRIQQVVRGDSAAYFCASSPGTDSYEQYFGPGTRLTVT.

Sample share makes this clonotype medium-sized. V usage is TRBV12-3 or TRBV12-4 and J usage is TRBJ2-1, with 7 bases identical to TRBD1. The V gene end was trimmed by 6 bases and the J gene end by 5 bases; junction bases not matched to a gene: 10. CDR3 size: 15 residues. This chain's CDR3 is CASSPSGTENNEQFF. The CDR3 bases are TGTGCCAGCAGCCCTTCCGGGACAGAAAACAATGAGCAGTTCTTC.

This clonotype came up many times. The rearrangement joins TRBV20-1 to TRBJ2-7; possibly TRBD1 for D (6 bases). The CDR3 spans 13 residues. Germline V gene sequence: CDR1 DFQATT, CDR2 SNEGSKA (reference sequence). Trimming stripped 0 bases from V and 3 bases from J, with 9 bases between. CDR3 DNA sequence: TGCAGTGCTAGAGAGGGACAAGACTACGAGCAGTACTTC. It is translated as CSAREGQDYEQYF.

This clonotype was counted ten times or more. The V gene is TRBV6-2 or TRBV6-3, the J gene TRBJ1-4, with D hard to call. The CDR3 totals 13 residues. Between the trimmed V and J ends, which lost 6 bases and 7 bases, there was a span of 12 bases. In germline, CDR1 is MNHEY, CDR2 SVGEGT. CDR3 nucleotides: TGTGCCAGCAGCTCCGGCGAGACTGAAAAACTGTTTTTT. Its protein is CASSSGETEKLFF.

This clonotype occurred many times. The V and J genes are TRBV5-1 and TRBJ2-7; 7 bases match TRBD2. V shed 0 bases and J 3 bases; nucleotides not matched to a gene: 12. Germline lookup yields CDR1 SGHRS and CDR2 YFSETQ. CDR3 length: 17 residues. Here the CDR3 reads CASSLEASGVVIYEQYF. CDR3 bases: TGCGCCAGCAGCTTGGAGGCTAGCGGAGTTGTTATCTACGAGCAGTACTTC.

This clonotype was detected many times. This rearrangement joins TRBV7-2 to TRBJ1-2; 10 bases fit TRBD1. The CDR3 covers 14 residues. The V segment lost 4 bases and the J segment 8 bases; nucleotides outside the gene matches: 7. The germline gives CDR1 SGHTA, CDR2 FQGNSA. The CDR3: CASSSGQGGVGYTF. CDR3 in DNA: TGTGCCAGCAGCTCCGGACAGGGGGGAGTGGGCTACACCTTC. Full variable domain (remainder filled in from reference TRBV7-2 and TRBJ1-2): GAGVSQSPSNKVTEKGKDVELRCDPISGHTALYWYRQSLGQGLEFLIYFQGNSAPDKSGLPSDRFSAERTGGSVSTLTIQRTQQEDSAVYLCASSSGQGGVGYTFGSGTRLTVV.